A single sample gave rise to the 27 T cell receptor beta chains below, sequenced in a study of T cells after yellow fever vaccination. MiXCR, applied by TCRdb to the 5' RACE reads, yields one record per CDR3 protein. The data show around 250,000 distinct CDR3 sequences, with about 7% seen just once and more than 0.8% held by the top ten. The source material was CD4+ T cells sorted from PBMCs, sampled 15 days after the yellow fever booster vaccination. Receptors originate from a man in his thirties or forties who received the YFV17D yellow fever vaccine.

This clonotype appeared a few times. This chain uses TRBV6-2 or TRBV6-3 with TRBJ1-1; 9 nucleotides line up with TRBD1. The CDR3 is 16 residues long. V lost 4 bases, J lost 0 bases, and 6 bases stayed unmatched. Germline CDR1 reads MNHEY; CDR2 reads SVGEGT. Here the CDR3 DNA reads TGTGCCAGCAGTTTCTCCGGGACAGGGTTGAACACTGAAGCTTTCTTT. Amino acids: CASSFSGTGLNTEAFF.

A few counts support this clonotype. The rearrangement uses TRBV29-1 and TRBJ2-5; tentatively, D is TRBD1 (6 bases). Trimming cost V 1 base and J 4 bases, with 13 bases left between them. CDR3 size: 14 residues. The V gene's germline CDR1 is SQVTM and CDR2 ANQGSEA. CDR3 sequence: CSVEAYRAPETQYF. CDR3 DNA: TGCAGCGTTGAAGCGTACAGGGCCCCAGAGACCCAGTACTTC. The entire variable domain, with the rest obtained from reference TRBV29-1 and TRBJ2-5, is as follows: SAVISQKPSRDICQRGTSLTIQCQVDSQVTMMFWYRQQPGQSLTLIATANQGSEATYESGFVIDKFPISRPNLTFSTLTVSNMSPEDSSIYLCSVEAYRAPETQYFGPGTRLLVL.

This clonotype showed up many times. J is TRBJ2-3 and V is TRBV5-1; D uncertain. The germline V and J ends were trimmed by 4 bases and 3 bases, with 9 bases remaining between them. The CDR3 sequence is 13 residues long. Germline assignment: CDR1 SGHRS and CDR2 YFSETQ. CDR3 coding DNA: TGCGCCAGCAGCCCAGTCCGGACAGATACGCAGTATTTT. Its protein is CASSPVRTDTQYF.

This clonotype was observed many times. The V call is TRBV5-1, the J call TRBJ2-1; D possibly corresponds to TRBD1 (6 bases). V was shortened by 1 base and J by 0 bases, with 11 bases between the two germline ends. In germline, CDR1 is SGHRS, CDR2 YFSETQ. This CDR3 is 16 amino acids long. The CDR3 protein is CASSLWGPSSYNEQFF. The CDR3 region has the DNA TGCGCCAGCAGCTTGTGGGGGCCAAGCTCCTACAATGAGCAGTTCTTC.

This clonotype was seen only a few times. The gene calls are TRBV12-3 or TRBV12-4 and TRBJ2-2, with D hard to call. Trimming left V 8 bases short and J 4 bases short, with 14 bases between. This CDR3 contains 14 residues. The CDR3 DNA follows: TGTGCCAGCTCCCGAAATAGAGCCACCGGGGAGCTGTTTTTT. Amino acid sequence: CASSRNRATGELFF.

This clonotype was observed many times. CDR3: CSASPPGSGRGRETQYF. In nucleotides, the CDR3 is TGCAGTGCTAGCCCTCCGGGTAGCGGGAGAGGCCGAGAGACCCAGTACTTC. The chain links TRBV20-1 to TRBJ2-5; 9 bases match TRBD2. Germline V gene data show CDR1 as DFQATT and CDR2 as SNEGSKA (reference sequence). J was trimmed by 4 bases and V by 3 bases; bases with no gene match: 15. CDR3 length: 17 amino acids.

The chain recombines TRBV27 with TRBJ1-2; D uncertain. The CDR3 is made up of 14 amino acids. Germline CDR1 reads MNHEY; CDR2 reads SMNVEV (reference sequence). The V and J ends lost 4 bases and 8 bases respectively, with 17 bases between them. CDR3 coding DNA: TGTGCCAGCAGTTCCCGGGGAACTGGGCGAGGCTACACCTTC. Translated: CASSSRGTGRGYTF.

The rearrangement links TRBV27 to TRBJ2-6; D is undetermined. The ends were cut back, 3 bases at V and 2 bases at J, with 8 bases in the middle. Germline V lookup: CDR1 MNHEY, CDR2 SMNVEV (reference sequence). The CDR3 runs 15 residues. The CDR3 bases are TGTGCCAGCAGTTTCAAAAGTGCTGGGGCCAACGTCCTGACTTTC. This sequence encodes CASSFKSAGANVLTF.

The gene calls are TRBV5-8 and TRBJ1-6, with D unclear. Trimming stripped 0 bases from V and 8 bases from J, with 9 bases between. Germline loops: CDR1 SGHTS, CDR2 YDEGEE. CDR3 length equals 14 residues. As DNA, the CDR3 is TGTGCCAGCAGCTTGGATGCCGGCGATTCACCCCTCCACTTT. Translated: CASSLDAGDSPLHF.

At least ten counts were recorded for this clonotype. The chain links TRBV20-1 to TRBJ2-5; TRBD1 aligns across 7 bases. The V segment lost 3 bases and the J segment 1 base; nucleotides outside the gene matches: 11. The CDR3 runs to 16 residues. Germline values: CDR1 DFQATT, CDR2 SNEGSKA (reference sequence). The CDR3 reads CSASSGRGTFQETQYF. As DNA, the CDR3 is TGCAGTGCTAGTTCCGGCAGGGGGACCTTCCAAGAGACCCAGTACTTC.

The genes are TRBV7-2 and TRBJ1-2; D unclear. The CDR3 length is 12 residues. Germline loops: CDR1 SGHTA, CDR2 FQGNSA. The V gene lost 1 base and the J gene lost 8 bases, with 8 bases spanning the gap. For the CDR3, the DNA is TGTGCCAGCAGCTTAGACTCAGGCGGCTACACCTTC. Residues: CASSLDSGGYTF.

Written as DNA, the CDR3 is TGTGCCAGCAGCAACCGCCGTTGGGATGAGCAGTTCTTC. Its protein product is CASSNRRWDEQFF. The gene calls are TRBV7-2 and TRBJ2-1, with no clear D. Germline V CDR1 and CDR2: SGHTA, FQGNSA. The CDR3 covers 13 residues. The V and J ends lost 5 bases and 8 bases respectively, with 13 bases between them.

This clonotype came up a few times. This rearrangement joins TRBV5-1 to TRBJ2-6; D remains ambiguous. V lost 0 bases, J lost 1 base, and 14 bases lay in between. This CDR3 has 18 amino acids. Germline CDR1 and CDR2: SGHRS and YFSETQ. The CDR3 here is CASSLGETDSSGANVLTF. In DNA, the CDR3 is TGCGCCAGCAGCTTGGGGGAAACCGATTCTTCTGGGGCCAACGTCCTGACTTTC.

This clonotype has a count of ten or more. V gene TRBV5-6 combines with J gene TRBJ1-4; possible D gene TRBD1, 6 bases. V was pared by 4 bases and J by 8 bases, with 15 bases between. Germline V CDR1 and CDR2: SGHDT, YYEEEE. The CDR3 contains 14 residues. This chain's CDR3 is CASSGQQGSEKLFF. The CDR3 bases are TGTGCCAGCAGCGGGCAACAGGGTAGCGAAAAACTGTTTTTT.

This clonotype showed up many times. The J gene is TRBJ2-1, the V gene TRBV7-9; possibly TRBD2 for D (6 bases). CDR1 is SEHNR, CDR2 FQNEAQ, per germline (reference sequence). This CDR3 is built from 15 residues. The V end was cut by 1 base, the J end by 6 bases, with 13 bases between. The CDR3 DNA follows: TGTGCCAGCAGCTTAGTAGTCGGGCGGGGCAATGAGCAGTTCTTC. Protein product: CASSLVVGRGNEQFF. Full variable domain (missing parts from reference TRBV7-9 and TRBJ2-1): DTGVSQNPRHKITKRGQNVTFRCDPISEHNRLYWYRQTLGQGPEFLTYFQNEAQLEKSRLLSDRFSAERPKGSFSTLEIQRTEQGDSAMYLCASSLVVGRGNEQFFGPGTRLTVL.

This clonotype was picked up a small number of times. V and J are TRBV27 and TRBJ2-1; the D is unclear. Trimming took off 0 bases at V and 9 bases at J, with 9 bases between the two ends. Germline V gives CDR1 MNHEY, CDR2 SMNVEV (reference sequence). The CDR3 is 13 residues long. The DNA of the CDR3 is TGTGCCAGCAGTTTATCATTCGGTGGTGAGCAGTTCTTC. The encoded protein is CASSLSFGGEQFF.

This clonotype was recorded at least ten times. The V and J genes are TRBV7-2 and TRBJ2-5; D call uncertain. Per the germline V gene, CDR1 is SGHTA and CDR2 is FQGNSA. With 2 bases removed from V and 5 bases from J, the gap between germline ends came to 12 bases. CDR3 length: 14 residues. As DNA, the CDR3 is TGTGCCAGCAGCTTAAACTCTGGTGCGGAGACCCAGTACTTC. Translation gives CASSLNSGAETQYF.

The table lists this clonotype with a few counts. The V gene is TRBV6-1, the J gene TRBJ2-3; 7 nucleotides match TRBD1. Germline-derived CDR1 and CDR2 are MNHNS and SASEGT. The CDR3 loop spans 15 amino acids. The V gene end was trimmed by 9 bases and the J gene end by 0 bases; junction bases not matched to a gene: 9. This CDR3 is CARPDRAQSTDTQYF. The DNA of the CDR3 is TGTGCCAGACCAGACAGGGCCCAGAGCACAGATACGCAGTATTTT.

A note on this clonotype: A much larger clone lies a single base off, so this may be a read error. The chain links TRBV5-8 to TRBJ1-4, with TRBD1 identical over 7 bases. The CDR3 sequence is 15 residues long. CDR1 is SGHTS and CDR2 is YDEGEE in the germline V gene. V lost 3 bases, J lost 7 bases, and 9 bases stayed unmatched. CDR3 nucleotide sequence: TGTGCCAGCAGCTGGTCGACAGGGAGGGGTGAAAAACTGTTTTTT. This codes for CASSWSTGRGEKLFF.

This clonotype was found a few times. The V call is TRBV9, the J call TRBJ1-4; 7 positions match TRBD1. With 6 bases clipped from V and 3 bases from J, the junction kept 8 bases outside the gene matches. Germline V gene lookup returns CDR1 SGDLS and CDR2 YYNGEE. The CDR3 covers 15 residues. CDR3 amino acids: CASTRAGTANEKLFF. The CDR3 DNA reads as TGTGCCAGCACCCGAGCCGGGACAGCTAATGAAAAACTGTTTTTT.

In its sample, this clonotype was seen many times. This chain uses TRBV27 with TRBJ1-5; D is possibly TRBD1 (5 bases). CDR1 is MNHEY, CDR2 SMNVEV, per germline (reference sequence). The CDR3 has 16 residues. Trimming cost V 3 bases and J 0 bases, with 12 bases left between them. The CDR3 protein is CASSFNRGSSNQPQHF. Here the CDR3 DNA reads TGTGCCAGCAGTTTTAATAGGGGCAGTAGCAATCAGCCCCAGCATTTT.

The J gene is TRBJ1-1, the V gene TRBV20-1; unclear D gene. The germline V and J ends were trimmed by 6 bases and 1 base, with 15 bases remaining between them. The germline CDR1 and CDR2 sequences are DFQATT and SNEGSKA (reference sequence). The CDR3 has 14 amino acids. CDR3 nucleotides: TGCAGTGCAGCTTGGGGTGGAGGGAACACTGAAGCTTTCTTT. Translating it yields CSAAWGGGNTEAFF.

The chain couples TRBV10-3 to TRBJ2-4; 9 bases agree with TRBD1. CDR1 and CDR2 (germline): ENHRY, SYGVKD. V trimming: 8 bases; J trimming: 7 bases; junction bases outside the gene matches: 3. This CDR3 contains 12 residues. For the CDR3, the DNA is TGTGCCATCTCACAGGGGGCTAACATTCAGTACTTC. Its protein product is CAISQGANIQYF.

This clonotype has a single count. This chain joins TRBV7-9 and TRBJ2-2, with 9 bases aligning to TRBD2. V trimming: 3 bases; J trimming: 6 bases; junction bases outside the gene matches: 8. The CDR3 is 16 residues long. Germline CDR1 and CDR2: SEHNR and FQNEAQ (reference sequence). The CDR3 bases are TGTGCCAGCAGCTTGACTAGCGGAGATGGGGCCGGGGAGCTGTTTTTT. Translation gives CASSLTSGDGAGELFF.

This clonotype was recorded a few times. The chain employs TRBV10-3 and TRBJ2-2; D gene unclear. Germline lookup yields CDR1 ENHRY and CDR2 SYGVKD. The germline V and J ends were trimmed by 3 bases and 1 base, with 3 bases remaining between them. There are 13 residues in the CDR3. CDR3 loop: CAISEGNTGELFF. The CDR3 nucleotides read TGTGCCATCAGTGAAGGGAACACCGGGGAGCTGTTTTTT.

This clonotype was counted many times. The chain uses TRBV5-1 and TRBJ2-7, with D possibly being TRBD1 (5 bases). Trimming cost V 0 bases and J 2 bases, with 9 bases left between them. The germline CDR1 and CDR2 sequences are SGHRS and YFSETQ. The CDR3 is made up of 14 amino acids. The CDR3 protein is CASSLDPGTYEQYF. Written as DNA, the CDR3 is TGCGCCAGCAGCTTGGATCCAGGGACCTACGAGCAGTACTTC.

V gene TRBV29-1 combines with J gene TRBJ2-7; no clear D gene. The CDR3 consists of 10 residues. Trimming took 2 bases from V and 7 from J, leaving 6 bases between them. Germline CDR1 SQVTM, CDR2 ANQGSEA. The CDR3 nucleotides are TGCAGCGTTGAAATTGGGGAGCAGTACTTC. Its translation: CSVEIGEQYF.